The T cell receptor (beta chain) described here comes from a study of T cells in Graves' hyperthyroidism and ophthalmopathy. Researchers took RNA transcripts and amplified the TCR beta CDR3 regions from them. HTBI primers were used for first-round RT-PCR of the TCR CDR3. TCRdb reprocessed the multiplex PCR reads with MiXCR, giving one entry per CDR3 protein. The data hold about half a million distinct CDR3 sequences, with around 22% observed a single time. This clonotype was seen at least ten times. Duration under 3 months, a NOSPECS grade of at least 4, and a Clinical Activity Score of at least 3 characterized the ophthalmopathy patients. Extraction of PBMCs used 7.5 to 10 ml of fresh peripheral blood. V shed 6 bases, J shed 3 bases, and the junction held 7 bases outside the gene matches. CDR1 is DFQATT and CDR2 is SNEGSKA in the germline V gene (reference sequence). This CDR3 is 13 amino acids long.

The gene calls are TRBV20-1 and TRBJ1-2, with 7 bases that match TRBD1. The sequencing sample was made of blood. This receptor was obtained from a young woman with Graves' ophthalmopathy. CDR3 in amino acids: CSARTGGDYGYTF. In DNA form, the CDR3 reads TGCAGTGCCCGGACAGGTGGCGACTATGGCTACACCTTC.